This TCR beta chain came from a study of T-cell reconstitution after alpha-beta-depleted transplantation in children. The V end was cut by 0 bases, the J end by 11 bases, with 11 bases between. CDR1 SGHDN and CDR2 FVKESK come from the germline V gene. The CDR3 has 13 residues. This clonotype was seen repeatedly, ten times or more. Construction of the TCRbeta library involved unique molecular identifiers. MiXCR was run by TCRdb on the PCR reads, yielding one entry per CDR3 protein. Of about 460,000 distinct CDR3 sequences in the sample, 10% to 12% are singletons; the top ten hold 12% to 15%. The V call is TRBV14, the J call TRBJ2-1; TRBD2 is a possible D gene (6 bases). The material sequenced was PBMCs, mostly from graft donor cells, taken 180 days after TCRalphabeta/CD19-depleted stem cell transplant. This receptor was taken from a female patient younger than 10 who had a stem cell transplant for aplastic anemia, so the T cells may come from the graft donor. The CDR3 protein is CASSQDYWTKQFF. The CDR3 bases are TGTGCCAGCAGCCAAGATTATTGGACTAAGCAGTTCTTC.